A selection of T cell receptor beta chains follows, all from one sample in a study of T cell repertoires in cytomegalovirus infection. Each CDR3 protein is one row after TCRdb ran MiXCR on the reads. The sample lists about 830,000 distinct CDR3 sequences; about 31% were seen once. Their cognate antigens are unknown. Specimen: cultured CD8+ T cells from PBMCs, collected from culture after CMV antigen stimulation. These receptor sequences come from a human donor in good health (CMV status not recorded). Some clones in this sample may be carry-over from other donors' samples. Both conserved end residues are part of each CDR3. The order of the fields is clone size, J gene, D gene, V gene, CDR3 protein, CDR3 DNA. The D gene is left open where the match is weak. Rows give clone size only sometimes, using once, few, many, or a class for an expanded clone.

- TRBJ1-5 - TRBV5-6 CASSPQGMEPQHF TGTGCCAGCAGCCCCCAGGGGATGGAGCCCCAGCATTTT
- TRBJ1-4 - TRBV7-9 CASTRLGGRVEKLFF TGTGCCAGCACCAGGCTCGGGGGCAGGGTCGAAAAACTGTTTTTT
- TRBJ1-1 - TRBV6-6 CASSDNRVMNTEAFF TGTGCCAGCAGTGATAACAGGGTAATGAACACTGAAGCTTTCTTT
many TRBJ1-5 TRBD1 TRBV7-8 CASSTGDRVNQPQHF TGTGCCAGCAGTACCGGAGACAGGGTCAATCAGCCCCAGCATTTT
few TRBJ2-3 TRBD2 TRBV18 CASSPRFLAGGREEDTQYF TGTGCCAGCTCACCACGGTTCCTAGCGGGGGGCCGAGAGGAAGATACGCAGTATTTT
few TRBJ1-5 - TRBV27 CASSLKGTNQPQHF TGTGCCAGCAGTTTGAAGGGAACGAATCAGCCCCAGCATTTT
- TRBJ2-2 - TRBV7-9 CASSPNAGKTGELFF TGTGCCAGCAGCCCGAATGCGGGAAAGACCGGGGAGCTGTTTTTT
many TRBJ1-2 TRBD1 TRBV7-8 CASSLVSTGGRWGYGYTF TGTGCCAGCAGCTTAGTATCAACAGGGGGCAGGTGGGGCTATGGCTACACCTTC
many TRBJ2-2 TRBD1 TRBV7-2 CASGTGNTGELFF TGTGCCAGCGGGACAGGGAACACCGGGGAGCTGTTTTTT
- TRBJ2-7 TRBD1 TRBV7-9 CANSNRGQGNYEQYF TGTGCCAACAGCAATCGGGGACAGGGGAATTACGAGCAGTACTTC
- TRBJ2-2 - TRBV6-5 CVSTNTGELFF TGTGTCAGCACCAACACCGGGGAGCTGTTTTTT
many TRBJ2-1 - TRBV7-9 CASSLGGLPYNEQFF TGTGCCAGCAGCTTAGGGGGCCTCCCCTACAATGAGCAGTTCTTC
few TRBJ1-1 - TRBV13 CASILRGTEAFF TGTGCCAGCATCCTCAGGGGCACTGAAGCTTTCTTT
- TRBJ2-1 TRBD2 TRBV6-2/TRBV6-3 CASSGGISGGPGSYNEQFF TGTGCCAGCAGTGGGGGTATTAGCGGGGGGCCTGGCTCCTACAATGAGCAGTTCTTC
- TRBJ2-5 - TRBV19 CATSNWARETQYF TGTGCCACTTCAAATTGGGCACGAGAGACCCAGTACTTC
many TRBJ2-7 TRBD2 TRBV7-2 CASSRTSVLPSYEQYF TGTGCCAGCAGCCGGACTAGCGTGCTACCCTCCTACGAGCAGTACTTC
- TRBJ1-1 TRBD1 TRBV9 CASSVDRAVNTEAFF TGTGCCAGCAGCGTCGACAGGGCTGTGAACACTGAAGCTTTCTTT
- TRBJ2-2 - TRBV2 CASTSTGEGLGTGELFF TGTGCCAGCACTTCGACAGGGGAGGGTTTGGGCACCGGGGAGCTGTTTTTT
once TRBJ2-1 - TRBV7-6 CASSSQQGSYNEQFF TGTGCCAGCAGCTCCCAACAGGGTTCCTACAATGAGCAGTTCTTC
few TRBJ2-7 - TRBV7-6 CASSPDAGGNEQYF TGTGCCAGCAGCCCCGACGCGGGTGGAAACGAGCAGTACTTC
- TRBJ2-1 - TRBV7-6 CVSNLEGRSSSYNEQFF TGTGTCAGCAACTTAGAGGGCAGGTCGAGCTCCTACAATGAGCAGTTCTTC
few TRBJ2-2 - TRBV25-1 CASSEFPGELFF TGTGCCAGCAGTGAATTCCCCGGGGAGCTGTTTTTT
few TRBJ2-2 - TRBV7-2 CAAGYEWAGELFF TGTGCCGCGGGGTACGAGTGGGCCGGGGAGCTGTTTTTT
few TRBJ1-4 TRBD1 TRBV5-1 CASSSSDRATNEKLFF TGCGCCAGCAGCTCGTCCGACAGGGCAACTAATGAAAAACTGTTTTTT
few TRBJ2-3 TRBD2 TRBV2 CASSALQRLAASTDTQYF TGTGCCAGCAGTGCGTTACAAAGGCTAGCGGCTAGCACAGATACGCAGTATTTT
few TRBJ2-4 - TRBV7-9 CASSFPGAPKNIQYF TGTGCCAGCAGCTTCCCGGGCGCGCCGAAAAACATTCAGTACTTC
- TRBJ1-2 - TRBV4-1 CASSPRDGGMDGYTF TGTGCCAGCAGCCCTCGGGACGGAGGAATGGATGGCTACACCTTC
- TRBJ1-1 - TRBV5-6 CASSRGGSPRMNTEAFF TGTGCCAGCAGCCGGGGGGGCAGTCCGCGAATGAACACTGAAGCTTTCTTT
- TRBJ2-7 TRBD2 TRBV29-1 CSVEDRRGARGSSYEQYF TGCAGCGTTGAAGATCGGCGGGGGGCCCGTGGAAGCTCCTACGAGCAGTACTTC
few TRBJ2-3 - TRBV7-6 CASSLREGPSTDTQYF TGTGCCAGCAGCCTTCGTGAGGGCCCTAGCACAGATACGCAGTATTTT
- TRBJ2-2 - TRBV7-6 CASSPTPGELFF TGTGCCAGCAGCCCCACTCCCGGGGAGCTGTTTTTT
- TRBJ1-2 - TRBV24-1 CATSDLSGVNGYTF TGTGCCACCAGTGATTTGTCGGGGGTTAATGGCTACACCTTC
- TRBJ2-7 TRBD1 TRBV5-1 CASRWDRGDEQYF TGCGCCAGCAGATGGGACAGGGGGGACGAGCAGTACTTC
few TRBJ1-1 TRBD1 TRBV9 CASSATGGNPEAFF TGTGCCAGCAGCGCGACAGGGGGCAATCCTGAAGCTTTCTTT
- TRBJ1-1 - TRBV7-9 CVIPSGRGGEAFF TGTGTCATTCCCTCTGGCAGGGGAGGTGAAGCTTTCTTT